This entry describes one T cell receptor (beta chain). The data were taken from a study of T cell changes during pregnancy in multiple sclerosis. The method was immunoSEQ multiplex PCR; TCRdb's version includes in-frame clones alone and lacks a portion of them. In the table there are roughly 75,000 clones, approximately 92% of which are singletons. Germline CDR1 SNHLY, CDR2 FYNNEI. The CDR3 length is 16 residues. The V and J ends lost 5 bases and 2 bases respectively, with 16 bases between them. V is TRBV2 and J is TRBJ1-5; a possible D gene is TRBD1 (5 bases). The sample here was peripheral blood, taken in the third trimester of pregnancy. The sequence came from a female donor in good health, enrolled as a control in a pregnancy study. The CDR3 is CASSLGGPVGNQPQHF. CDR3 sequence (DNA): TGTGCCAGCAGTCTGGGGGGACCCGTCGGCAATCAGCCCCAGCATTTT. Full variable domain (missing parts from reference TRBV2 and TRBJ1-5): EPEVTQTPSHQVTQMGQEVILRCVPISNHLYFYWYRQILGQKVEFLVSFYNNEISEKSEIFDDQFSVERPDGSNFTLKIRSTKLEDSAMYFCASSLGGPVGNQPQHFGDGTRLSIL.